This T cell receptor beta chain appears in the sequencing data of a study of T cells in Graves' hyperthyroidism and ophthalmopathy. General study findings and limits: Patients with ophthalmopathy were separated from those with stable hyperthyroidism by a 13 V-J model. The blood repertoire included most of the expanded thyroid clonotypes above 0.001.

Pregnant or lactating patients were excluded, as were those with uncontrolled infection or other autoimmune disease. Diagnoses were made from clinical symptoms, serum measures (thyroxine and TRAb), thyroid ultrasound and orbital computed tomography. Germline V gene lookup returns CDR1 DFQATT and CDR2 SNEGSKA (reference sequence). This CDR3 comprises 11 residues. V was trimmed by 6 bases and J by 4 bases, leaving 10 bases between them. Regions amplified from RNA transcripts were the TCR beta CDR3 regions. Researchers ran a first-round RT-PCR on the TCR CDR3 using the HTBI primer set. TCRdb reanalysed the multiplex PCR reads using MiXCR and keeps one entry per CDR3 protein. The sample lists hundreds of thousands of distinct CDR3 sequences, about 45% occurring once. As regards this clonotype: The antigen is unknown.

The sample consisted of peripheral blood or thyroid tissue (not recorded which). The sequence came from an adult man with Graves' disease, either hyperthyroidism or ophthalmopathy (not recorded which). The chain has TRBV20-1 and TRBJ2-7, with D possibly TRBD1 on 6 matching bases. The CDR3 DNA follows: TGCAGTGCAAACAGGGAGTACGAGCAGTACTTC. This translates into CSANREYEQYF.